One and the same sample provided the 16 T cell receptor beta chains below, sequenced in a study of blood T cell repertoires in COVID-19. Data came from immunoSEQ multiplex PCR; TCRdb stores just in-frame clones and leaves some out. The profile shows 70,000 or so clones, more than 75% of them singletons. Sequences were obtained from peripheral blood. Receptors were obtained from a man between 65 and 79 years old with active or convalescent COVID-19.

The chain couples TRBV5-1 to TRBJ2-5; 8 bases line up with TRBD1. The CDR3 is 15 residues long. Germline V gene data show CDR1 as SGHRS and CDR2 as YFSETQ. Trimming removed 7 bases from V and 5 bases from J; junction bases left unmatched: 13. CDR3 amino acids: CASGRTGQSGETQYF. Here the CDR3 DNA reads TGCGCCAGCGGAAGGACAGGGCAAAGCGGTGAGACCCAGTACTTC.

V is TRBV5-1 and J is TRBJ2-7; 10 nucleotides align to TRBD2. Unmatched junction bases numbered 9, after V lost 0 bases and J lost 3 bases. Germline V gene lookup returns CDR1 SGHRS and CDR2 YFSETQ. This CDR3 region has 17 residues. CDR3 coding DNA: TGCGCCAGCAGCTTGGCTGGCTTAGCGGGAGGAAACTACGAGCAGTACTTC. Its protein is CASSLAGLAGGNYEQYF.

The chain uses TRBV5-1 and TRBJ2-7; D is unclear. CDR3 length: 14 residues. Trimming took 0 bases from V and 4 from J, leaving 11 bases between them. Germline loops: CDR1 SGHRS, CDR2 YFSETQ. This CDR3 is CASSLDSGSYEQYF. In nucleotides, the CDR3 is TGCGCCAGCAGCTTGGACAGTGGGTCTTACGAGCAGTACTTC.

The V gene is TRBV18, the J gene TRBJ2-1; 8 positions match TRBD2. V trimming: 2 bases; J trimming: 0 bases; junction bases outside the gene matches: 3. The CDR3 is made up of 16 amino acids. Germline V gene data show CDR1 as KGHSH and CDR2 as LQKENI. CDR3 loop: CASSPASGPSYNEQFF. CDR3 DNA: TGTGCCAGCTCACCAGCTAGCGGGCCCTCCTACAATGAGCAGTTCTTC. Looking up the rest from reference TRBV18 and TRBJ2-1 gives the full variable domain: NAGVMQNPRHLVRRRGQEARLRCSPMKGHSHVYWYRQLPEEGLKFMVYLQKENIIDESGMPKERFSAEFPKEGPSILRIQQVVRGDSAAYFCASSPASGPSYNEQFFGPGTRLTVL.

The chain links TRBV28 to TRBJ1-5; 8 bases align to TRBD1. The CDR3 is made up of 16 amino acids. CDR1 and CDR2 from the germline V gene are MDHEN and SYDVKM. Losses at the gene ends were 8 bases for V and 3 bases for J; bases not matched to a gene: 12. The CDR3 region has the DNA TGTGCCAGCTCCCAGTTCCGGGACAGGAACAATCAGCCCCAGCATTTT. Its translation: CASSQFRDRNNQPQHF.

The V gene is TRBV28, the J gene TRBJ1-4; tentative D call: TRBD1 (5 bases). Trimming shortened V by 0 bases and J by 0 bases, and 5 bases separated the two germline ends. Looked up from germline, CDR1 is MDHEN and CDR2 is SYDVKM. The CDR3 consists of 15 residues. For the CDR3, the DNA is TGTGCCAGCAGTTTATGGACAGCAACTAATGAAAAACTGTTTTTT. Translating gives CASSLWTATNEKLFF.

The chain is built from TRBV5-4 and TRBJ2-7; TRBD1 agrees at 7 bases. The CDR3 contains 14 residues. J gave up 3 bases and V 4 bases, and 7 bases lay outside the gene matches. The germline CDR1 and CDR2 sequences are SGHNT and YYREEE (reference sequence). Written as DNA, the CDR3 is TGTGCCAGCAGCCGGACAGGCGCCTACTACGAGCAGTACTTC. Protein sequence: CASSRTGAYYEQYF.

J is TRBJ2-1 and V is TRBV6-5, with 16 bases identical to TRBD2. The length of the CDR3 is 16 residues. CDR1 and CDR2 from the germline V gene are MNHEY and SVGAGI. Trimming took 4 bases from V and 8 from J; bases not matched to a gene: 5. The CDR3 spells CASSSGTSGRAYEQFF. CDR3 nucleotides: TGTGCCAGCAGTTCCGGGACTAGCGGGAGGGCTTATGAGCAGTTCTTC.

This clone was seen more than once but under ten times. This chain joins TRBV5-1 and TRBJ1-5, with D unresolved. Germline lookup yields CDR1 SGHRS and CDR2 YFSETQ. The germline V and J ends were trimmed by 4 bases and 3 bases, with 14 bases remaining between them. The CDR3 extends over 15 amino acids. As DNA, the CDR3 is TGCGCCAGCAGCCCGGGTGTGGAATCCAATCAGCCCCAGCATTTT. It yields the protein CASSPGVESNQPQHF.

The chain combines TRBV13 with TRBJ2-2; tentative D call: TRBD1 (5 bases). The CDR3 sequence is 15 residues long. CDR1 is PRHDT and CDR2 is FYEKMQ in the germline V gene (reference sequence). V lost 5 bases to trimming and J lost 7 bases, with 17 bases between them. The CDR3 DNA reads TGTGCCAGCAGCCCCCTCGGCCAGGGATACGGGGAGCTGTTTTTT. Translation: CASSPLGQGYGELFF.

V gene TRBV6-6 combines with J gene TRBJ2-7; no reliable D call. V dropped 0 bases and J dropped 5 bases, with 11 bases sitting between them. The CDR3 contains 14 residues. The germline V gene encodes CDR1 MNHNY and CDR2 SVGAGI (reference sequence). CDR3 sequence: CASSYSRRINEQYF. The CDR3 region has the DNA TGTGCCAGCAGTTACTCGCGGAGAATCAACGAGCAGTACTTC.

Turning to this clone: The sample contains more than one DNA sequence encoding this CDR3. The J gene is TRBJ1-5, the V gene TRBV28; 7 positions match TRBD1. CDR1 and CDR2 (germline): MDHEN, SYDVKM. After removal of 3 bases from V and 3 bases from J, the junction contained 2 bases not matched to a gene. The CDR3 extends over 14 amino acids. The CDR3 is CASSLGQYNQPQHF. CDR3 bases: TGTGCCAGCAGTTTGGGACAGTACAATCAGCCCCAGCATTTT.

CDR3 protein: CASTQGVGSNQPQHF. DNA of the CDR3: TGTGCCAGCACCCAGGGCGTGGGGAGCAATCAGCCCCAGCATTTT. The V gene is TRBV28, the J gene TRBJ1-5; maybe TRBD1 (5 bases). The germline V gene has CDR1 MDHEN and CDR2 SYDVKM. The CDR3 is 15 amino acids. With 7 bases removed from V and 1 base from J, the gap between germline ends came to 14 bases. Drawing the rest from reference TRBV28 and TRBJ1-5, the complete variable domain is DVKVTQSSRYLVKRTGEKVFLECVQDMDHENMFWYRQDPGLGLRLIYFSYDVKMKEKGDIPEGYSVSREKKERFSLILESASTNQTSMYLCASTQGVGSNQPQHFGDGTRLSIL.

Points on this clone: At one end the junction does not follow the germline gene, possibly because of a read error. The chain joins TRBV2 to TRBJ2-1, with D possibly matching TRBD1 (5 bases). CDR3 length equals 15 residues. Germline CDR1 is SNHLY and CDR2 is FYNNEI. The DNA for the CDR3 is TGTGCCAGCAGCGAAGGGGCCGTCTCCTACAATGAGCAGTTCTTC. Translated, it gives CASSEGAVSYNEQFF. Full variable domain (remainder filled in from reference TRBV2 and TRBJ2-1): EPEVTQTPSHQVTQMGQEVILRCVPISNHLYFYWYRQILGQKVEFLVSFYNNEISEKSEIFDDQFSVERPDGSNFTLKIRSTKLEDSAMYFCASSEGAVSYNEQFFGPGTRLTVL.

This clone came up a few times. The chain couples TRBV10-3 to TRBJ1-5; the D is unclear. Germline assignment: CDR1 ENHRY and CDR2 SYGVKD. With 2 bases removed from V and 3 bases from J, the gap between germline ends came to 5 bases. The CDR3 spans 13 residues. The CDR3 region has the DNA TGTGCCATCAGTGAGGGCAACAATCAGCCCCAGCATTTT. Amino acids: CAISEGNNQPQHF.

V and J are TRBV2 and TRBJ1-2; TRBD1 is a possible D gene (5 bases). The V end lost 1 base, the J end lost 8 bases, and 17 bases lay between the germline ends. The CDR3 spans 15 residues. Germline V gene sequence: CDR1 SNHLY, CDR2 FYNNEI. For the CDR3, the DNA is TGTGCCAGCAGTGAAGAGGCTGGCAGGGCACTAGGCTACACCTTC. It specifies CASSEEAGRALGYTF.